The clone carrying this T cell receptor (beta chain) was seen ten or more times. These data are taken from a study of neurological immune-mediated disorders. TCRdb redid the calling of the 5' RACE reads with MiXCR, one entry per CDR3 protein. The top ten clones hold roughly 7% of a sample with under 70,000 distinct CDR3 sequences, more than 3% of them seen once. The receptor's source is a woman aged 55-69 years with multiple sclerosis. The sequencing sample was made of PBMCs.

The CDR3 spells CSARDPWTGSPHEQYF. The CDR3 bases are TGCAGTGCTAGAGATCCTTGGACAGGGAGCCCCCACGAGCAGTACTTC. The chain joins TRBV20-1 to TRBJ2-7, with 8 bases fitting TRBD1. Germline V CDR1 and CDR2: DFQATT, SNEGSKA (reference sequence). V gave up 0 bases and J gave up 5 bases; unmatched junction bases: 12. CDR3 length equals 16 residues.